Listed here is a single TCR beta chain. TCRdb reprocessed the 5' RACE reads with MiXCR, giving one entry per CDR3 protein. The sample records tens of thousands of distinct CDR3 sequences, about 13% being singletons. The CDR3 has 15 amino acids. Trimming took off 0 bases at V and 2 bases at J, with 9 bases between the two ends. Germline CDR1 and CDR2: SGHAT and FQNNGV. These data originate in a study of early T cells in non-severe SARS-CoV-2 infection. The chain joins TRBV11-2 to TRBJ2-3, with D perhaps assigned TRBD1 or TRBD2 (6 bases each). Specimen: whole blood. The TCR comes from an adult who was a healthcare worker with PCR-confirmed SARS-CoV-2 infection or an uninfected control (not recorded which). The CDR3 DNA reads TGTGCCAGCAGCTTAGAACGGGGGCCCACAGATACGCAGTATTTT. It codes for CASSLERGPTDTQYF.